This section outlines one T cell receptor (beta chain) sequence together with its context. Its cognate antigen is unknown. PCR involved 60 Vbeta and 13 Jbeta primers. Clones were read by immunoSEQ multiplex PCR, and TCRdb kept only the in-frame ones, dropping some. This table holds 100,000 or so clones, approximately 85% found once. The data are from a study of cytomegalovirus exposure and HLA in healthy donors. Points from the study as a whole: Reported performance of the classifier showed diagnosis of cytomegalovirus status with high specificity and sensitivity. Per a prior analysis, the majority of TCR beta V segments were productive roughly 87% or roughly 30% of the time. Most sequenced TCRs were rare (though some public TCRs occurred in many donors). When a later analysis was performed, an Asian-associated ancestry cluster reportedly had fewer N-insertions than the roughly 700-donor mean.

Sequencing was carried out using PBMCs. The origin of this receptor is a man aged 40-49 years in good health and CMV-seropositive.

The CDR3: CASSLLAGGFYEQYF. The CDR3 region has the DNA TGCGCCAGCAGCTTGTTGGCGGGGGGATTTTACGAGCAGTACTTC. The chain has TRBV5-1 and TRBJ2-7; 8 nucleotides agree with TRBD2. The CDR3 is 15 amino acids. V was pared by 1 base and J by 4 bases, with 7 bases of the junction left unmatched. Germline V gene sequence: CDR1 SGHRS, CDR2 YFSETQ.